This is a list of T cell receptor beta chains from one sample in a study of T-cell memory formation after mild COVID-19. TCRdb independently ran MiXCR on the 5' RACE reads; one entry per CDR3 protein. The repertoire holds 250,000 to 300,000 distinct CDR3 sequences, with less than 9.5% as singletons. The sample was PBMCs or a T cell subset sorted from them (not recorded which). The origin of the receptors is a man between 18 and 35 years old who had mild COVID-19 (a few samples of this study predate the infection). Cell type and time point are not known. CDR3s include the opening cysteine and the closing phenylalanine or tryptophan. A D gene is named only where the DNA matches it firmly. Size tells how often a clone was seen (once, few, many) or the class of an expanded clone, and some rows leave it out.

few	TRBV4-3	TRBJ1-1	NA	TGCGCCAGCAGAGAAGCTTTCTTT	CASREAFF
NA	TRBV20-1	TRBJ1-2	NA	TGCAGTGCTAGAGCGGGCAGCAGCTACACCTTC	CSARAGSSYTF
many	TRBV4-1	TRBJ1-2	NA	TGCGCCAGCAGCCAGACGACAGAATCAAACTATGGCTACACCTTC	CASSQTTESNYGYTF
few	TRBV18	TRBJ1-4	NA	TGTGCCAGCTCACCAAGGGGAGGTAATGAAAAACTGTTTTTT	CASSPRGGNEKLFF
few	TRBV5-1	TRBJ2-3	TRBD2	TGCGCCAGCCATAGCGGGGGGGCGTCAGATACGCAGTATTTT	CASHSGGASDTQYF
many	TRBV4-2	TRBJ2-5	TRBD2	TGTGCCAGCAGCCAAGATCCCCTAGCGGGGAAGACCCAGTACTTC	CASSQDPLAGKTQYF
few	TRBV4-3	TRBJ1-6	NA	TGCGCCAGCAGCCAAGATCGGAGTAATTCACCCCTCCACTTT	CASSQDRSNSPLHF
NA	TRBV7-3	TRBJ2-3	TRBD2	TGTGCCAGCAGCTTAATGCGGGGGGGCCGTGATACGCAGTATTTT	CASSLMRGGRDTQYF
NA	TRBV7-9	TRBJ2-1	TRBD1	TGTGCCAGCAGCTTAAGGGGGGGGACAGGGAAACTGAATGAGCAGTTCTTC	CASSLRGGTGKLNEQFF
many	TRBV19	TRBJ2-1	NA	TGTGCCAGTAGTATCAGGGTTAACAATGAGCAGTTCTTC	CASSIRVNNEQFF
NA	TRBV7-2	TRBJ2-1	TRBD2	TGTGCCAGCAGCGCCCGGTGGCGGGGGGGCGGTGAGCAGTTCTTC	CASSARWRGGGEQFF
few	TRBV5-1	TRBJ1-1	TRBD1	TGCGCCAGCAGCTTGGGGACAGGGTCGGGCACTGAAGCTTTCTTT	CASSLGTGSGTEAFF
few	TRBV7-7	TRBJ2-6	TRBD1	TGTGCTAGCAGCCGGTTCCCGGGACAGGGCCTCTCTGGGGCCAACGTCCTGACTTTC	CASSRFPGQGLSGANVLTF
NA	TRBV27	TRBJ2-5	NA	TGTGCCAGCAGTTCCCGAAATGTGGAGACCCAGTACTTC	CASSSRNVETQYF
NA	TRBV6-5	TRBJ2-1	TRBD2	TGTGCCAGCATCGGTCGCGGGAGCACCTACAATGAGCAGTTCTTC	CASIGRGSTYNEQFF
few	TRBV12-3/TRBV12-4	TRBJ2-3	NA	TGTGCCAGCAGTTATCGACCTAGGGGAGATACGCAGTATTTT	CASSYRPRGDTQYF
few	TRBV12-3/TRBV12-4	TRBJ1-1	NA	TGTGCCAGCAGTCGGGACATAGTGAACACTGAAGCTTTCTTT	CASSRDIVNTEAFF
NA	TRBV28	TRBJ2-3	NA	TGTGCCAGCAGTTTAATCCCGTCTACGCAGTATTTT	CASSLIPSTQYF
few	TRBV4-2	TRBJ2-3	TRBD2	TGTGCCAGCAGCCAAGAAAGCGGGGGGGCCGTAGATACGCAGTATTTT	CASSQESGGAVDTQYF
NA	TRBV6-4	TRBJ2-1	TRBD2	TGTGCCAGCAGTTTTAGCGGGGGGCACTACAATGAGCAGTTCTTC	CASSFSGGHYNEQFF
NA	TRBV2	TRBJ1-3	NA	TGTGCCAGCAGGGACAGCAGTGGGAACACCATATATTTT	CASRDSSGNTIYF
NA	TRBV20-1	TRBJ2-5	TRBD2	TGCAGTGCTAGATTACCCTCTAGCGGGGGAGAGACCCAGTACTTC	CSARLPSSGGETQYF
few	TRBV6-6	TRBJ2-7	NA	TGTGCCAGCAGCCACCTCGACGGCTCATCCTACGAGCAGTACTTC	CASSHLDGSSYEQYF
few	TRBV7-9	TRBJ1-1	NA	TGTGCCAGCAGCTTAGTTGGGGGGCAGATCGGAACTTTCTTT	CASSLVGGQIGTFF
NA	TRBV6-5	TRBJ2-5	NA	TGTGCCAGCCTTACCTCGGGGGAAGCCCCACCCGAGACCCAGTACTTC	CASLTSGEAPPETQYF
few	TRBV14	TRBJ2-3	TRBD2	TGTGCCAGCAGCCAAGAGGCTAGCGGGGGCGGAGATACGCAGTATTTT	CASSQEASGGGDTQYF
few	TRBV27	TRBJ2-3	TRBD2	TGTGCCAGCAGTCGTACTAGCGGGGGTACGCAGTATTTT	CASSRTSGGTQYF
NA	TRBV2	TRBJ1-6	NA	TGTGCCAGTCGACAGAATTCACCCCTCCACTTT	CASRQNSPLHF
few	TRBV5-1	TRBJ2-5	NA	TGCGCCAGCAGCTTGGGGGCTAGCAGAGAGACCCAGTACTTC	CASSLGASRETQYF
few	TRBV7-2	TRBJ2-1	NA	TGTGCCAGCAGCTTAGGGCACCCATACCTCAATGAGCAGTTCTTC	CASSLGHPYLNEQFF
many	TRBV4-2	TRBJ1-5	TRBD1	TGTGCCAGCAGCCAAGAGAGTTGGACAGGGGGCCGGAGCAATCAGCCCCAGCATTTT	CASSQESWTGGRSNQPQHF
few	TRBV6-4	TRBJ2-3	NA	TGTGCCACCAGCGATCTAGGGGTCGGGTTAGACGGCACAGATACGCAGTATTTT	CATSDLGVGLDGTDTQYF
many	TRBV3-1	TRBJ2-3	NA	TGTGCCAGCAGCCGTGGACGCACAGATACGCAGTATTTT	CASSRGRTDTQYF
NA	TRBV11-2	TRBJ1-2	NA	TGTGCCAGCAGCCGTCGTCAGGGAAACTTAAGGGGAGGCTACACCTTC	CASSRRQGNLRGGYTF
many	TRBV7-6	TRBJ2-5	NA	TGTGCCAGCAGCGCGCGGTACCAAGAGACCCAGTACTTC	CASSARYQETQYF
many	TRBV12-3/TRBV12-4	TRBJ1-2	TRBD1	TGTGCCAGCAGTTCAGGACAGGGAGGGGTATACGGCTACACCTTC	CASSSGQGGVYGYTF
many	TRBV7-2	TRBJ1-4	NA	TGTGCCAGCAGCCCGGGATTTAATGAAAAACTGTTTTTT	CASSPGFNEKLFF
few	TRBV29-1	TRBJ2-5	NA	TGCAGCGTTGCCCAGGGAGAGACCCAGTACTTC	CSVAQGETQYF
NA	TRBV12-3/TRBV12-4	TRBJ1-3	NA	TGTGCCAGCAGCTACAGGTTCTCTGGAAACACCATATATTTT	CASSYRFSGNTIYF
NA	TRBV28	TRBJ1-1	NA	TGTGCCAGCAGTTTAAGAACAGGTTGGAACACTGAAGCTTTCTTT	CASSLRTGWNTEAFF
few	TRBV12-3/TRBV12-4	TRBJ1-1	NA	TGTGCCAGCAGTTTTCGGGCGCCCTCCACTGAAGCTTTCTTT	CASSFRAPSTEAFF
few	TRBV12-3/TRBV12-4	TRBJ1-6	NA	TGTGCCAGCAGTCCCCAACAGGGTAACAATTCACCCCTCCACTTT	CASSPQQGNNSPLHF
many	TRBV6-5	TRBJ1-2	NA	TGTGCCAGCAGTTACGGAGGGACTAACTATGGCTACACCTTC	CASSYGGTNYGYTF
NA	TRBV3-1	TRBJ1-4	TRBD1	TGTGCCAGCGGGACGACAGGGTTAGGGCAAAATGAAAAACTGTTTTTT	CASGTTGLGQNEKLFF
few	TRBV5-1	TRBJ1-2	NA	TGCGCCAGCAGCGTGGACAACACTAACTATGGCTACACCTTC	CASSVDNTNYGYTF
many	TRBV10-3	TRBJ2-1	TRBD1	TGTGCCATCAGTGGGACAGGGGTTTCCTACAATGAGCAGTTCTTC	CAISGTGVSYNEQFF
many	TRBV12-3/TRBV12-4	TRBJ2-3	NA	TGTGCCAGCAGTTTATTCGCCAGTGAGGGCACAGATACGCAGTATTTT	CASSLFASEGTDTQYF
NA	TRBV12-3/TRBV12-4	TRBJ2-5	TRBD2	TGTGCCAGCAGTAGGGGACTAGCGGCACAAGAGACCCAGTACTTC	CASSRGLAAQETQYF
NA	TRBV5-1	TRBJ1-2	NA	TGCGCCAGCAGTTCACGAGACGGGGAGTACTATGGCTACACCTTC	CASSSRDGEYYGYTF
few	TRBV7-2	TRBJ2-7	TRBD1	TGTGCCAGCAGCTACCGGGACAGGGCCTACGAGCAGTACTTC	CASSYRDRAYEQYF
NA	TRBV30	TRBJ2-7	TRBD2	TGTGCCTGGAAAGGGCGGGGGGGATACTACGAGCAGTACTTC	CAWKGRGGYYEQYF
NA	TRBV29-1	TRBJ1-2	TRBD1	TGCAGCGTTCCAATCCAGGGGGGCTATGGCTACACCTTC	CSVPIQGGYGYTF
many	TRBV5-6	TRBJ2-4	TRBD1	TGTGCCAGCAGCTCCCAGGGGGCGGCCAAAAACATTCAGTACTTC	CASSSQGAAKNIQYF
NA	TRBV5-1	TRBJ1-4	NA	TGCGCCAGCACCCCCAGCCCTAATGAAAAACTGTTTTTT	CASTPSPNEKLFF
few	TRBV5-1	TRBJ2-3	TRBD2	TGCGCCAGCAGCTTGGCCCGACTAGCGGGGCTCAGCACAGATACGCAGTATTTT	CASSLARLAGLSTDTQYF